The 11 T cell receptor beta chains in this list originate from one sample, sequenced in a study of beta chain features in type 1 diabetes. Broader study findings: Moderate yet significant TCRB CDR3 shortening was seen in Type 1 diabetes patients in all four CD4+ subsets.

No antigen has been assigned to these receptors. What was sequenced were expressed TCRB transcripts, since all of the isolated RNA had been reverse transcribed. Sequencing was performed with immunoSEQ multiplex PCR; in TCRdb, only in-frame clones are kept and a portion is missing. The sample consists of around 170,000 clones, roughly 9% of them appearing once. Sequenced input: central memory CD4+ T cells from blood. Receptors were obtained from a woman in her twenties or thirties with type 1 diabetes.

This clone was seen a few times. The V call is TRBV28, the J call TRBJ2-2, with no clear D. The CDR3 is 16 amino acids. The V gene's germline CDR1 is MDHEN and CDR2 SYDVKM. The V end was cut by 5 bases, the J end by 7 bases, with 20 bases between. As DNA, the CDR3 is TGTGCCAGCAGTCTCCTCGCCAATCTGAGAAACGGGGAGCTGTTTTTT. The encoded protein is CASSLLANLRNGELFF.

The J gene is TRBJ2-1, the V gene TRBV5-1; 12 bases map to TRBD2. With V trimmed by 4 bases and J by 6 bases, 2 bases remained unmatched. The germline V gene has CDR1 SGHRS and CDR2 YFSETQ. CDR3 length: 14 amino acids. CDR3 in DNA: TGCGCCAGCAGCGTGACTAGCGGGAGCAATGAGCAGTTCTTC. This translates into CASSVTSGSNEQFF.

In this sample, this clone turned up a few times. The chain couples TRBV18 to TRBJ2-5; the D gene is possibly TRBD1 (6 bases). The germline V gene has CDR1 KGHSH and CDR2 LQKENI. The CDR3 totals 13 residues. V shed 4 bases and J shed 4 bases, with 10 bases lying between them. This CDR3 is CASSLGQGETQYF. CDR3 nucleotide sequence: TGTGCCAGCTCACTGGGACAAGGAGAGACCCAGTACTTC.

V usage is TRBV6-5 and J usage is TRBJ2-1; 8 positions match TRBD2. CDR3 length: 14 amino acids. Unmatched junction bases numbered 2, after V lost 2 bases and J lost 5 bases. CDR1 is MNHEY and CDR2 is SVGAGI in the germline V gene. The CDR3: CASSYAGGHNEQFF. CDR3 sequence (DNA): TGTGCCAGCAGTTACGCGGGAGGCCACAATGAGCAGTTCTTC.

The chain is built from TRBV18 and TRBJ2-7; 9 bases fit TRBD1. This CDR3 comprises 14 residues. Losses at the gene ends were 4 bases for V and 4 bases for J; bases not matched to a gene: 5. Germline assignment: CDR1 KGHSH and CDR2 LQKENI. CDR3 DNA: TGTGCCAGCTCACGAACAGGGGGCGAATACGAGCAGTACTTC. Translation: CASSRTGGEYEQYF.

V is TRBV5-1 and J is TRBJ2-7; 8 bases are shared with TRBD1. This CDR3 spans 14 amino acids. V was pared by 2 bases and J by 2 bases, with 3 bases of the junction left unmatched. Germline CDR1 reads SGHRS; CDR2 reads YFSETQ. CDR3 region: CASSFGQGPYEQYF. The CDR3, as DNA: TGCGCCAGCAGCTTCGGACAGGGACCCTACGAGCAGTACTTC. The variable domain in full, with the rest retrieved from reference TRBV5-1 and TRBJ2-7, is KAGVTQTPRYLIKTRGQQVTLSCSPISGHRSVSWYQQTPGQGLQFLFEYFSETQRNKGNFPGRFSGRQFSNSRSEMNVSTLELGDSALYLCASSFGQGPYEQYFGPGTRLTVT.

This rearrangement joins TRBV10-3 to TRBJ2-1; perhaps TRBD2 as D (5 bases). The CDR3 extends over 13 amino acids. The germline gives CDR1 ENHRY, CDR2 SYGVKD. The germline V and J ends were trimmed by 8 bases and 6 bases, with 14 bases remaining between them. The chain's CDR3 is CAIRGVNPNEQFF. The CDR3 region has the DNA TGTGCCATCCGGGGTGTCAACCCCAATGAGCAGTTCTTC.

This clone was seen only a few times. The V gene is TRBV29-1, the J gene TRBJ1-4; TRBD1 matches at 7 bases. CDR1 and CDR2 from the germline V gene are SQVTM and ANQGSEA. The V and J ends lost 7 bases and 0 bases, in that order; junction bases with no gene match: 5. This CDR3 is built from 14 residues. The CDR3 nucleotides are TGCAGCGCCTTCACAGGGGCAACTAATGAAAAACTGTTTTTT. Translated, it gives CSAFTGATNEKLFF.

In DNA, the CDR3 is TGTGCCAGCAGCTTGCGGAGTTACACCGGGGAGCTGTTTTTT. Residues: CASSLRSYTGELFF. The chain has TRBV5-4 and TRBJ2-2; D is unresolved. This CDR3 is 14 amino acids long. The V end was cut by 1 base, the J end by 3 bases, with 7 bases between. The germline gives CDR1 SGHNT, CDR2 YYREEE (reference sequence). Supplemented by reference TRBV5-4 and TRBJ2-2, the full variable domain reads ETGVTQSPTHLIKTRGQQVTLRCSSQSGHNTVSWYQQALGQGPQFIFQYYREEENGRGNFPPRFSGLQFPNYSSELNVNALELDDSALYLCASSLRSYTGELFFGEGSRLTVL.

V is TRBV19 and J is TRBJ2-1, with D maybe TRBD2 (5 bases). Germline CDR1 LNHDA, CDR2 SQIVND (reference sequence). V gave up 9 bases and J gave up 3 bases, with 15 bases separating them. This CDR3 has 14 residues. CDR3 residues: CASTRGDLYNEQFF. The CDR3 DNA reads TGTGCCAGCACCCGGGGAGACCTCTACAATGAGCAGTTCTTC. Complete variable domain (other parts from reference TRBV19 and TRBJ2-1): DGGITQSPKYLFRKEGQNVTLSCEQNLNHDAMYWYRQDPGQGLRLIYYSQIVNDFQKGDIAEGYSVSREKKESFPLTVTSAQKNPTAFYLCASTRGDLYNEQFFGPGTRLTVL.

The V gene is TRBV9, the J gene TRBJ2-7; perhaps TRBD2 as D (6 bases). This CDR3 contains 15 residues. Trimming removed 3 bases from V and 3 bases from J, with 16 bases in between. Germline CDR1 reads SGDLS; CDR2 reads YYNGEE. In nucleotides, the CDR3 is TGTGCCAGCAGCGCGTCCGGGACTGGGATCTACGAGCAGTACTTC. Translation: CASSASGTGIYEQYF.